The clone carrying this T cell receptor beta chain has at least ten counts. Its antigen is not known. V lost 0 bases, J lost 11 bases, and 12 bases lay in between. This CDR3 comprises 13 residues. The data belong to a study of T cell repertoires in cytomegalovirus infection. In the study overall: CMV epitopes that were recently identified and HLA-C-restricted were used alongside well-studied HLA-B-restricted ones. Signatures in public TCR beta sequences pointed to both CMV infection and matching HLA type.

Study-wide findings and caveats: Cumulative public TCR beta family frequency identified CMV carriers with the relevant HLA. Dominant in the ex vivo response were TCR beta clonotypes restricted by HLA-C and specific for CMV.

MiXCR was run by TCRdb on the reads, yielding one entry per CDR3 protein. Counted here are 700,000 to 950,000 distinct CDR3 sequences, 32% occurring once; the ten biggest clones make up 9.5% to 15%. The chain recombines TRBV12-3 or TRBV12-4 with TRBJ2-3; D is possibly TRBD2 (6 bases). Sequencing was performed on cultured CD8+ T cells from PBMCs, taken from culture after CMV antigen stimulation. The receptor was derived from a human donor in good health (CMV status not recorded). Some clones in this sample may be carry-over from other donors' samples. CDR3: CASSLASAGQQYF. CDR3 DNA sequence: TGTGCCAGCAGTTTAGCGTCTGCGGGGCAGCAGTATTTT.